The 15 T cell receptor beta chains reported below all come from one sample, sequenced in a study of molecular identifiers for immune sequencing clone quantification. TCRdb recomputed calls from the PCR reads with MiXCR, one row per CDR3 protein. The data hold about 640,000 distinct CDR3 sequences, with just under 20% observed a single time. What was sequenced was naive CD8+ T cells from blood, with Jurkat cell RNA spiked in. Subset here: FACS-sorted CD8+CD4-CCR7+CD45RA+ naive T cells. The receptors originated from a human donor in good health. Some libraries in this study had Jurkat cell RNA spiked in.

This clonotype occurred many times. The rearrangement uses TRBV20-1 and TRBJ2-7; possibly TRBD1 or TRBD2 for D (5 bases each). Trimming took off 8 bases at V and 3 bases at J, with 14 bases between the two ends. Germline CDR1 is DFQATT and CDR2 is SNEGSKA (reference sequence). The CDR3 runs 12 residues. CDR3: CSPPGRVYEQYF. The CDR3 DNA sequence: TGCAGTCCTCCGGGACGGGTCTACGAGCAGTACTTC.

Turning to this clonotype: A much larger clonotype is one base distant, so this may be a read error. This rearrangement joins TRBV6-5 to TRBJ2-7, with D possibly TRBD1 on 6 matching bases. The length of the CDR3 is 12 residues. Per germline, CDR1 MNHEY and CDR2 SVGAGI. V lost 2 bases and J 8 bases, leaving 10 bases between the germline ends. CDR3 sequence reads: CASSYTGNKQYF. In DNA form, the CDR3 reads TGTGCCAGCAGTTACACAGGGAACAAGCAGTACTTC.

This clonotype was observed many times. CDR3 nucleotide sequence: TGTGCCAGCAGCCGAGGGACAGGGGAGCTCTATGGCACAGATACGCAGTATTTT. Its translation is CASSRGTGELYGTDTQYF. V usage is TRBV7-9 and J usage is TRBJ2-3; 10 bases map to TRBD1. The CDR3 totals 18 residues. Germline V gene sequence: CDR1 SEHNR, CDR2 FQNEAQ (reference sequence). Unmatched junction bases numbered 12, after V lost 5 bases and J lost 1 base. The variable domain in full, with the rest retrieved from reference TRBV7-9 and TRBJ2-3, is DTGVSQNPRHKITKRGQNVTFRCDPISEHNRLYWYRQTLGQGPEFLTYFQNEAQLEKSRLLSDRFSAERPKGSFSTLEIQRTEQGDSAMYLCASSRGTGELYGTDTQYFGPGTRLTVL.

The J gene is TRBJ1-2, the V gene TRBV6-2 or TRBV6-3, with a weak D call TRBD1 (6 bases). This CDR3 region has 16 residues. The germline V gene has CDR1 MNHEY and CDR2 SVGEGT. Trimming stripped 5 bases from V and 8 bases from J, with 24 bases between. The DNA for the CDR3 is TGTGCCAGCAGTCGCCCTGGACAGCCAGCTATGGTGGGCTACACCTTC. It is translated as CASSRPGQPAMVGYTF.

This clonotype was picked up many times. The chain is built from TRBV28 and TRBJ2-7; 8 bases are a match to TRBD1. The CDR3 sequence is 15 residues long. In germline, CDR1 is MDHEN, CDR2 SYDVKM. V lost 5 bases and J lost 4; bases outside the gene matches: 10. This chain's CDR3 is CASSVLQGAGYEQYF. DNA of the CDR3: TGTGCCAGCAGTGTCCTTCAGGGGGCGGGTTACGAGCAGTACTTC.

This clonotype was seen only a few times. The chain joins TRBV4-3 to TRBJ2-2, with a weak D call TRBD1 (6 bases). Trimming removed 0 bases from V and 5 bases from J, with 16 bases in between. Germline values: CDR1 LGHNA, CDR2 YSLEER. The CDR3 runs to 17 residues. The CDR3 loop reads CASSQEWQQGLTGELFF. The CDR3 DNA reads TGCGCCAGCAGCCAAGAGTGGCAACAGGGATTGACCGGGGAGCTGTTTTTT.

This clonotype appeared a single time. This chain's CDR3 is CASSYVDAYNEQFF. The CDR3 nucleotides are TGTGCCAGCAGTTACGTTGACGCCTACAATGAGCAGTTCTTC. The chain combines TRBV6-6 with TRBJ2-1; D uncertain. The CDR3 runs 14 residues. Germline V gives CDR1 MNHNY, CDR2 SVGAGI (reference sequence). V shed 2 bases and J shed 2 bases, with 7 bases lying between them.

There are a few counts of this clonotype. The rearrangement links TRBV27 to TRBJ2-1; D might be TRBD2 (6 bases). Germline V gene lookup returns CDR1 MNHEY and CDR2 SMNVEV (reference sequence). V was shortened by 6 bases and J by 9 bases, with 9 bases between the two germline ends. CDR3 length equals 11 residues. The CDR3 is CASRSSVEQFF. In nucleotides, the CDR3 is TGTGCCAGCAGGTCTAGCGTTGAGCAGTTCTTC.

Here the CDR3 reads CASSRDRYNYEQYF. In nucleotides, the CDR3 is TGTGCCAGCAGCCGGGACAGGTACAACTACGAGCAGTACTTC. The chain carries TRBV7-9 and TRBJ2-7; 8 bases fit TRBD1. The CDR3 length is 14 residues. The germline V gene encodes CDR1 SEHNR and CDR2 FQNEAQ (reference sequence). J was trimmed by 3 bases and V by 5 bases; bases with no gene match: 6.

This clonotype showed up many times. The V call is TRBV20-1, the J call TRBJ2-3, with 9 nucleotides matching TRBD1. V dropped 5 bases and J dropped 1; count of bases not matched to a gene: 13. The CDR3 covers 17 residues. Germline CDR1 and CDR2: DFQATT and SNEGSKA (reference sequence). This CDR3 reads CSAAGSFWTGGTDTQYF. The CDR3 DNA reads TGCAGTGCTGCAGGGTCGTTCTGGACAGGGGGCACAGATACGCAGTATTTT.

This clonotype was observed at least ten times. The rearrangement links TRBV7-6 to TRBJ2-6, with D uncertain. The CDR3 is 17 residues long. Germline lookup yields CDR1 SGHVS and CDR2 FNYEAQ. V was pared by 1 base and J by 2 bases, with 12 bases between. This CDR3 is CASSLGWAPTGANVLTF. Here the CDR3 DNA reads TGTGCCAGCAGCTTAGGATGGGCGCCAACTGGGGCCAACGTCCTGACTTTC.

Many counts were recorded for this clonotype. The V gene is TRBV24-1, the J gene TRBJ2-3, with 8 bases that match TRBD2. The length of the CDR3 is 18 residues. V was pared by 4 bases and J by 2 bases, with 13 bases of the junction left unmatched. In germline, CDR1 is KGHDR, CDR2 SFDVKD. CDR3 nucleotides: TGTGCCACCAGTGAAGGAAGGAGCGGGGGTTTTAACACAGATACGCAGTATTTT. Translated: CATSEGRSGGFNTDTQYF.

This clonotype was counted many times. The CDR3: CASSLFETGKNTEAFF. The CDR3 DNA follows: TGTGCCAGCAGCTTATTTGAGACAGGAAAGAACACTGAAGCTTTCTTT. V usage is TRBV7-9 and J usage is TRBJ1-1; a possible D gene is TRBD1 (6 bases). The CDR3 length is 16 residues. The germline CDR1 and CDR2 sequences are SEHNR and FQNEAQ (reference sequence). Trimming removed 2 bases from V and 1 base from J, with 14 bases in between.

This clonotype has ten or more counts. One junction end does not reproduce the germline sequence, and a read error may be involved. This chain links TRBV2 with TRBJ2-1, with TRBD2 as a possible D gene (6 bases). Germline lookup yields CDR1 SNHLY and CDR2 FYNNEI. The CDR3 sequence is 12 residues long. CDR3 region: CASSDGGLAPAF. The CDR3 nucleotides read TGTGCCAGCAGTGACGGGGGACTTGCCCCTGCCTTC.

In this sample, this clonotype turned up many times. This rearrangement joins TRBV18 to TRBJ1-5, with D perhaps TRBD1 (5 bases). The CDR3 runs 17 residues. Germline V gene lookup returns CDR1 KGHSH and CDR2 LQKENI. V was shortened by 3 bases and J by 1 base, with 16 bases between the two germline ends. CDR3 loop: CASSPTGREGSNQPQHF. For the CDR3, the DNA is TGTGCCAGCTCACCCACCGGACGGGAGGGGAGCAATCAGCCCCAGCATTTT.